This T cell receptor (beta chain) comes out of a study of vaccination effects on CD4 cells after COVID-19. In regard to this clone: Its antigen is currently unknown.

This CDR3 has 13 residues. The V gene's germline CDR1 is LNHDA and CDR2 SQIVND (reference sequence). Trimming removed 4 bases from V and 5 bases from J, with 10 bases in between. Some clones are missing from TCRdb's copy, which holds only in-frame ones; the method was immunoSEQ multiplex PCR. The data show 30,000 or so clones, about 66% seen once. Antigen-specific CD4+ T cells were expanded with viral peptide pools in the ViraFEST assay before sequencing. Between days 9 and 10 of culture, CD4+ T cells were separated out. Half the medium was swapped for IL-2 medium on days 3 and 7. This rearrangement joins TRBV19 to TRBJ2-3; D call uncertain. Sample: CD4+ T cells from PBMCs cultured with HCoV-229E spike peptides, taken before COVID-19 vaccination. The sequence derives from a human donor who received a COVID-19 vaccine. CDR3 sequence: CASSTYGVDTQYF. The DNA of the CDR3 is TGTGCCAGTAGTACCTACGGAGTAGATACGCAGTATTTT.